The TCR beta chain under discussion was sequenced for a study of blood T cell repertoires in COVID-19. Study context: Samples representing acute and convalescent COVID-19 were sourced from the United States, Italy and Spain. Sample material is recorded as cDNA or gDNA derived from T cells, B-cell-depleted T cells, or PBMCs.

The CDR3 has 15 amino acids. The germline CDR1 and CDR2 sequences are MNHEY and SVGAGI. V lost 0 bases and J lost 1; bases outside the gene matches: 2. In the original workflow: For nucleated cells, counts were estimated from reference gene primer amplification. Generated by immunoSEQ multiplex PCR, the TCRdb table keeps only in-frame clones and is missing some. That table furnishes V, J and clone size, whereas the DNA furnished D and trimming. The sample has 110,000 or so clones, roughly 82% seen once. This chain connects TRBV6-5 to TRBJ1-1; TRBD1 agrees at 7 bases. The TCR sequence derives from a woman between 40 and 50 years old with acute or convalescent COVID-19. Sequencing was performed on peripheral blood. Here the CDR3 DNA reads TGTGCCAGCAGTTACTCGTGGACAGGGAACACTGAAGCTTTCTTT. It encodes CASSYSWTGNTEAFF.